This TCR beta chain was documented in a study of blood T cells in healthy people across ages. The CDR3 has 12 residues. Germline CDR1 MNHNY, CDR2 SVGAGI (reference sequence). Trimming stripped 7 bases from V and 1 base from J, with 7 bases between. As regards this clonotype: Its cognate antigen is unknown.

A second PCR of 7 to 11 cycles used a sample-barcoded 5' primer and a J-beta primer mix. TCRdb re-called the 5' RACE reads with MiXCR, one entry per CDR3 protein. The data contain roughly 1.5 million distinct CDR3 sequences, roughly 43% of them singletons. Notes on the study in general: TCR beta diversity correlated strongly with naive T cell percentage. More naive CD4+ cells and higher diversity were found in long-lived than in aged donors.

Material for sequencing was blood. This receptor was taken from a young woman in good health. This chain links TRBV6-6 with TRBJ1-1; no clear D. The CDR3 here is CASNIGNTEAFF. CDR3 nucleotides: TGTGCCAGCAACATAGGGAACACTGAAGCTTTCTTT.